This T cell receptor beta chain was identified in a study of blood T cells in healthy people across ages. Germline V gene sequence: CDR1 SGHTA, CDR2 FQGNSA. The CDR3 contains 17 residues. A second PCR, run for roughly 7 to 11 cycles, used a sample-barcoded 5' primer plus a J-beta primer mix. TCRdb fed the 5' RACE reads into MiXCR, producing one record per CDR3 protein. The sample lists approximately 1.5 million distinct CDR3 sequences; 42% were seen once. Total RNA, at least 5 micrograms per sample, was extracted from PBMCs. Study findings and constraints: Among long-lived donors, naive CD4+ cells were more numerous and diversity higher than in aged donors.

With respect to this clonotype: The antigen remains unidentified. One end of the junction varies from germline; a read error may be responsible.

The clonotype comes from a woman younger than 35 in good health. Sequenced: blood. The V and J genes are TRBV7-2 and TRBJ2-7; tentatively, D is TRBD1 or TRBD2 (5 bases each). The CDR3 bases are TGTGCCATCAGCTTAGTTGCGAGCGGCAGGGAAGCCTACGAGCAGTACTTC. It specifies CAISLVASGREAYEQYF.